The 8 T cell receptor beta chains below all came from one sample that was sequenced in a study of shared clonotypes between healthy human individuals. Assay: immunoSEQ multiplex PCR; the TCRdb copy retains only in-frame clones and omits some. This repertoire shows 2 million to 2.5 million clones, around 95% found once; its top ten account for roughly 0.13%. Sequencing was done on a sample of naive CD4+ T cells sorted from blood. This sample's subset: CD45RA+ positively selected. The receptors stem from a man younger than 30 in good health.

The chain combines TRBV27 with TRBJ1-6; 7 nucleotides agree with TRBD1. CDR1 is MNHEY and CDR2 is SMNVEV in the germline V gene (reference sequence). The V gene end was trimmed by 1 base and the J gene end by 3 bases; junction bases not matched to a gene: 0. CDR3 length equals 15 residues. CDR3: CASSLWDSYNSPLHF. CDR3 sequence (DNA): TGTGCCAGCAGTTTATGGGACAGCTATAATTCACCCCTCCACTTT.

The CDR3 loop is CASSVRDRLAYEQYF. The DNA for the CDR3 is TGTGCCAGCAGCGTCCGGGACAGGCTCGCCTACGAGCAGTACTTC. V usage is TRBV5-6 and J usage is TRBJ2-7; TRBD1 matches at 8 bases. Per germline, CDR1 SGHDT and CDR2 YYEEEE. The CDR3 runs to 15 residues. V shed 4 bases, J shed 2 bases, and the junction held 8 bases outside the gene matches.

V usage is TRBV2 and J usage is TRBJ2-3, with D possibly called TRBD1 or TRBD2 (5 bases each). Trimming cost V 2 bases and J 10 bases, with 16 bases left between them. The CDR3 runs 14 residues. Germline V gene lookup returns CDR1 SNHLY and CDR2 FYNNEI. CDR3 DNA sequence: TGTGCCAGCAGTGAAATCAGGGAGTTTGGCCCGCAGTATTTT. It translates to CASSEIREFGPQYF.

The J gene is TRBJ2-7, the V gene TRBV7-9; 7 bases align to TRBD1. The CDR3 is 15 residues long. V dropped 1 base and J dropped 6; count of bases not matched to a gene: 9. The V gene's germline CDR1 is SEHNR and CDR2 FQNEAQ (reference sequence). The CDR3 loop is CASSLVGTGAREQYF. CDR3 DNA: TGTGCCAGCAGCTTAGTAGGTACAGGGGCTCGCGAGCAGTACTTC.

This rearrangement joins TRBV18 to TRBJ1-6; 9 nucleotides align to TRBD1. The CDR3 contains 17 residues. Unmatched junction bases numbered 10, after V lost 3 bases and J lost 7 bases. The germline V gene encodes CDR1 KGHSH and CDR2 LQKENI. The CDR3 protein is CASSPSGTGYSNSPLHF. CDR3 DNA: TGTGCCAGCTCACCCTCCGGGACAGGGTATAGCAATTCACCCCTCCACTTT. The whole variable domain, remainder taken from reference TRBV18 and TRBJ1-6, is NAGVMQNPRHLVRRRGQEARLRCSPMKGHSHVYWYRQLPEEGLKFMVYLQKENIIDESGMPKERFSAEFPKEGPSILRIQQVVRGDSAAYFCASSPSGTGYSNSPLHFGNGTRLTVT.

The rearrangement joins TRBV19 to TRBJ2-3; no reliable D call. Trimming took 7 bases from V and 4 from J, leaving 12 bases between them. The CDR3 consists of 13 residues. From germline, CDR1 is LNHDA and CDR2 SQIVND (reference sequence). CDR3 protein: CASKARRPDTQYF. CDR3 DNA sequence: TGTGCCAGTAAAGCCCGGCGACCAGATACGCAGTATTTT.

The chain carries TRBV6-6 and TRBJ1-5, with a weak D call TRBD1 (5 bases). V was shortened by 6 bases and J by 0 bases, with 15 bases between the two germline ends. CDR1 and CDR2 (germline): MNHNY, SVGAGI (reference sequence). The CDR3 spans 16 residues. The CDR3 sequence is CASSPATTDSNQPQHF. CDR3 nucleotide sequence: TGTGCCAGCAGCCCGGCGACGACAGATAGCAATCAGCCCCAGCATTTT.

Comments on this clone: Different DNA sequences within this sample yield the same CDR3. The rearrangement uses TRBV29-1 and TRBJ2-3; 8 bases are shared with TRBD1. In germline, CDR1 is SQVTM, CDR2 ANQGSEA. Trimming at V came to 3 bases and at J to 1 base, leaving 6 bases not matched to a gene. The CDR3 contains 15 residues. DNA for the CDR3: TGCAGCGTTGATGGGACAGGTGGGGGCACAGATACGCAGTATTTT. Translated, it gives CSVDGTGGGTDTQYF.